The 15 T cell receptor beta chains in this list originate from one sample, sequenced in a study of T cells expressing NK-cell markers. TCRdb re-called the 5' RACE reads; every CDR3 protein appears as one record, without DNA. The repertoire table contains about 260,000 distinct CDR3 sequences. Sequenced material: blood T cells: a sorted CD56 or NKG2C T cell subset, CD4+ or CD8+ T cells, or bulk PBMC T cells (not recorded which). All receptors derive from a man aged 18 to 29 in good health.

The chain carries TRBV9 and TRBJ2-2. The CDR3 is made up of 13 amino acids. The germline V gene has CDR1 SGDLS and CDR2 YYNGEE. The chain's CDR3 is CASSVVPTGELFF.

The J gene is TRBJ2-1, the V gene TRBV4-3; the TCRdb D gene call, TRBD2, has no DNA to confirm it. CDR3 length: 14 residues. In germline, CDR1 is LGHNA, CDR2 YSLEER. The CDR3 region is CASSQQGGHNEQFF.

The CDR3 spells CASSRPGREQFF. This chain links TRBV6-2 or TRBV6-3 with TRBJ2-1; lacking DNA, the TRBD1 call made by TCRdb goes unchecked. The CDR3 contains 12 residues. Germline values: CDR1 MNHEY, CDR2 SVGEGT.

The rearrangement joins TRBV18 to TRBJ1-6. CDR1 KGHSH and CDR2 LQKENI come from the germline V gene. The CDR3 runs 16 residues. This CDR3 reads CASSPNRSSYNSPLHF.

The chain employs TRBV3-1 and TRBJ2-2. CDR3 length equals 13 residues. In germline, CDR1 is LGHDT, CDR2 YNNKEL (reference sequence). CDR3 region: CASSQLNTGELFF. The variable domain in full, with the rest retrieved from reference TRBV3-1 and TRBJ2-2, is DTAVSQTPKYLVTQMGNDKSIKCEQNLGHDTMYWYKQDSKKFLKIMFSYNNKELIINETVPNRFSPKSPDKAHLNLHINSLELGDSAVYFCASSQLNTGELFFGEGSRLTVL.

The gene calls are TRBV5-1 and TRBJ2-4; TCRdb designates TRBD2, a call that cannot be tested without DNA. CDR3 length: 17 amino acids. Germline CDR1 and CDR2: SGHRS and YFSETQ. The CDR3 loop reads CASSLKLAALAKNIQYF.

The chain carries TRBV7-6 and TRBJ2-7. The CDR3 has 12 residues. Germline V gene data show CDR1 as SGHVS and CDR2 as FNYEAQ. The CDR3: CASSSEPYEQYF.

The chain has TRBV20-1 and TRBJ2-2; TCRdb indicates TRBD1, and absent DNA this call remains unverified. CDR1 is DFQATT and CDR2 is SNEGSKA in the germline V gene (reference sequence). This CDR3 spans 15 amino acids. CDR3: CSARYHGGGTGELFF.

This rearrangement joins TRBV7-7 to TRBJ2-3; the TRBD2 assignment by TCRdb is unverifiable without DNA. Germline CDR1 is SSHAT and CDR2 is FNYEAQ (reference sequence). CDR3 length equals 14 residues. CDR3 in amino acids: CASSVAGGGDTQYF.

The genes are TRBV5-1 and TRBJ2-7; TCRdb designates TRBD1, a call that cannot be tested without DNA. The CDR3 spans 12 residues. Germline-derived CDR1 and CDR2 are SGHRS and YFSETQ. The CDR3 protein is CASRSGGYEQYF.

The genes are TRBV7-8 and TRBJ1-1; TCRdb outputs TRBD1, but without DNA this stays unchecked. Germline V CDR1 and CDR2: SGHVS, FQNEAQ. This CDR3 region has 15 residues. CDR3 loop: CASSPRTGTLAEAFF.

The chain is built from TRBV18 and TRBJ2-1. The CDR3 contains 16 residues. The germline V gene encodes CDR1 KGHSH and CDR2 LQKENI. The CDR3: CASSPPGRGSYNEQFF.

V and J are TRBV28 and TRBJ2-5; with no DNA, the TCRdb D assignment of TRBD2 cannot be verified. Germline CDR1 and CDR2: MDHEN and SYDVKM. The CDR3 extends over 15 amino acids. CDR3 residues: CASSLSGSLKETQYF. Full variable domain (rest looked up from reference TRBV28 and TRBJ2-5): DVKVTQSSRYLVKRTGEKVFLECVQDMDHENMFWYRQDPGLGLRLIYFSYDVKMKEKGDIPEGYSVSREKKERFSLILESASTNQTSMYLCASSLSGSLKETQYFGPGTRLLVL.

This chain links TRBV7-2 with TRBJ2-1. In germline, CDR1 is SGHTA, CDR2 FQGNSA. The CDR3 is made up of 13 amino acids. The CDR3 region is CASSSRERNEQFF.

This chain uses TRBV3-1 with TRBJ1-1. Per the germline V gene, CDR1 is LGHDT and CDR2 is YNNKEL (reference sequence). This CDR3 spans 14 amino acids. The CDR3 region is CASSQDGYNTEAFF.